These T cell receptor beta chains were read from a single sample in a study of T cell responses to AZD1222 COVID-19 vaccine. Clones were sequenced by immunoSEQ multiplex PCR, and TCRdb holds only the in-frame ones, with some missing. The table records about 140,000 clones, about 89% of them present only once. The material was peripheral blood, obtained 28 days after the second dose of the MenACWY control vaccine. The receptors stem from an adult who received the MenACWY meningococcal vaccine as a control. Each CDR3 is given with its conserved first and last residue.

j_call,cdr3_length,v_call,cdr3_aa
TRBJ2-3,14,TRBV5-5,CASSLWRRTDTQYF
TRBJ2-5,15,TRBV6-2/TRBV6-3,CASSRASGNQETQYF
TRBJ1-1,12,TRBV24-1,CATSRDSTEAFF
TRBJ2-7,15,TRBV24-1,CATSDPKRTGDEQYF
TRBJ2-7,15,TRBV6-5,CASSYSGGTSYEQYF
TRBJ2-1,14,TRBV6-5,CASSYRGGDNEQFF
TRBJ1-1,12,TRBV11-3,CASSKEGGEAFF
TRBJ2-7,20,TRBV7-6,CASSAKGGVAPTRHNYEQYF
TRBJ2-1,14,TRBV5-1,CASSLAGANNEQFF
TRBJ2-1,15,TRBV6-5,CASIPGTGTYNEQFF
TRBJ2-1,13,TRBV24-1,CATQRESHNEQFF
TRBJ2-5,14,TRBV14,CASSQGNRAETQYF
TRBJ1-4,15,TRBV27,CASSPRTGTIEKLFF
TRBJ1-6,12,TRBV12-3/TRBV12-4,CASNTNNSPLHF
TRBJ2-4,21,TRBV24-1,CATSDPPPGQGAEGAKNIQYF
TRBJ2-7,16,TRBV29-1,CSVGETVGLAGGEQYF
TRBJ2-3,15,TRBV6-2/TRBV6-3,CASSRAGSGADTQYF
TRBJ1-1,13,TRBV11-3,CASSLDFRGAAFF
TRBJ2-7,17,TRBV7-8,CASSPVGRSGSSYEQYF
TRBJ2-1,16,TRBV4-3,CASSHGQGSTYNEQFF
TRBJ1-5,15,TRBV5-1,CASSATTGGNQPQHF
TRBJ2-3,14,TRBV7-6,CASSLGVSTDTQYF
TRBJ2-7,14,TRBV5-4,CASSSKGDSYEQYF
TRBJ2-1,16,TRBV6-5,CASSYSGLAGYNEQFF
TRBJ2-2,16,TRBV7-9,CASSLRGALNTGELFF
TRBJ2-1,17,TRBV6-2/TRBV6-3,CASSYLTGEGRENEQFF
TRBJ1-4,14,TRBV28,CASGTGATNEKLFF
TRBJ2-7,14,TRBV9,CASSAGAGKGEQYF
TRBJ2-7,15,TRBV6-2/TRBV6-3,CASSYSGLGRREQYF
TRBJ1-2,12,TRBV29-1,CSVDYSNYGYTF
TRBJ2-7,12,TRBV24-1,CATKGTTDEQYF
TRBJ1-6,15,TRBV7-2,CASSLPPGLYSPLHF
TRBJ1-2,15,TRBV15,CATSPGRGENYGYTF
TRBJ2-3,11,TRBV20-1,CSAIGRDTQYF
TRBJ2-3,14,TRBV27,CASSFYGSADTQYF
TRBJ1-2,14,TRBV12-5,CASGLVLGTAGYTF
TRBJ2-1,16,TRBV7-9,CASSLGTSGLYNEQFF
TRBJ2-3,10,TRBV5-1,CASTPNTQYF
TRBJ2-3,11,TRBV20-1,CSARVGDTQYF
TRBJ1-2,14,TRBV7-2,CASSLAAGLYGYTF
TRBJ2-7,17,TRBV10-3,CAISEPGVAGRSYEQYF
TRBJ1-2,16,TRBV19,CASSIRVAGGNYGYTF
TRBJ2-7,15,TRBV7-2,CASSLSSDRGYEQYF
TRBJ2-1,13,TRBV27,CASSLPGTNEQFF
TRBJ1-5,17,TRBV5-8,CASSLGTGGASNQPQHF
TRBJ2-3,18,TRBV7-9,CASSFLAGGATSTDTQYF
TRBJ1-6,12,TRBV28,CATWGSNSPLHF
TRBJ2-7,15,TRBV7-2,CASSASGTPTYEQYF
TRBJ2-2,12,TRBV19,CASTPRGGELFF
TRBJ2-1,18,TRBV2,CASSEAFLVGGSYNEQFF
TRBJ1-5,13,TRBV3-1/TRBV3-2,CASSQERGQPQHF
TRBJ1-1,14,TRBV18,CASSREATNTEAFF
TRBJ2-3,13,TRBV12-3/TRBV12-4,CASSFRSSDTQYF
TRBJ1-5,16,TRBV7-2,CASSLVPLAGNQPQHF
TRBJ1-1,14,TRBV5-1,CASYPDKMYTEAFF
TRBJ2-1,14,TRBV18,CASSPSDSTNEQFF
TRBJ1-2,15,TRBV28,CASSIGTGGDYGYTF
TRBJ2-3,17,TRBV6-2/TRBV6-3,CASSYSSSGGNTDTQYF
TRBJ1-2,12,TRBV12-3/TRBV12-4,CASRGFGYGYTF